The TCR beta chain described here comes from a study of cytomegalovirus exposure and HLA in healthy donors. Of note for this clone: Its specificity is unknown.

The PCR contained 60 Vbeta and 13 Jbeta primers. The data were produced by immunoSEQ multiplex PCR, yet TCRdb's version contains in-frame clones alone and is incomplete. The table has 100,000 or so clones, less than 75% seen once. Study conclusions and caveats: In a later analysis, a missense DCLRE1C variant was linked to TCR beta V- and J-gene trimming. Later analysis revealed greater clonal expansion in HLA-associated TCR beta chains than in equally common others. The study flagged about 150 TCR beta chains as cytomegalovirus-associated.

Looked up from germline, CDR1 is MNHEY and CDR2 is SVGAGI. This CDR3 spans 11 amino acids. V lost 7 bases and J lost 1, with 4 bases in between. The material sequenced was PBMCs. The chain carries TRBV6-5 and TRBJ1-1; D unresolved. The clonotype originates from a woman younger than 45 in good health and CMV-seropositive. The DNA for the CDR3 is TGTGCCAGCAACAGGAACACTGAAGCTTTCTTT. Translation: CASNRNTEAFF.